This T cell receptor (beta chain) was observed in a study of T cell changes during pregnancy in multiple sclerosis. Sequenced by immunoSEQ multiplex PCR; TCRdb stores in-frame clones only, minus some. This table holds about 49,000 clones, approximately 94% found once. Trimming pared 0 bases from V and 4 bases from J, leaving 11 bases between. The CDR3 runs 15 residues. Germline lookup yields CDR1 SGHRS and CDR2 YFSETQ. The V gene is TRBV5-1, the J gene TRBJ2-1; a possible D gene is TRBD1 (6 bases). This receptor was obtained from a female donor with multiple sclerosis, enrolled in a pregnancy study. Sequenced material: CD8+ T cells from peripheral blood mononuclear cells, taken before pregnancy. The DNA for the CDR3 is TGCGCCAGCAGCTTGGGTACAGGGAATTACAATGAGCAGTTCTTC. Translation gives CASSLGTGNYNEQFF.